The rows below give T cell receptor beta chains drawn from one sample of a study of T cell responses to AZD1222 COVID-19 vaccine. The repertoire was sequenced with immunoSEQ multiplex PCR; TCRdb's copy has only in-frame clones and lacks some. The repertoire holds some 180,000 clones, with roughly 91% as singletons. Sequenced material: peripheral blood, taken 28 days after the second AZD1222 dose. Receptor source: an adult who received the AZD1222 COVID-19 vaccine. Both conserved end residues are part of each CDR3. Fields, in order: CDR3 DNA, CDR3 protein, clone size, CDR3 length, V gene, J gene, D gene. A D gene is named only where the DNA matches it firmly. A clone size is listed for some rows: how often the clone was seen (once, few, many), or a class if it is expanded.

TGTGCCAGCAGACAGGTACCTAACTATGGCTACACCTTC	CASRQVPNYGYTF	.	13	TRBV6-5	TRBJ1-2	.
TGTGCCAGCAGCTTAGAAGAAACCGGGGAGCTGTTTTTT	CASSLEETGELFF	.	13	TRBV7-2	TRBJ2-2	.
TGTGCCAGCACAAGGGACAGGCTGAACAATGAGCAGTTCTTC	CASTRDRLNNEQFF	.	14	TRBV2	TRBJ2-1	TRBD1
TGTGCCAGCAGCTTAAGTGGGACAGGGGCCACCGGGGAGCTGTTTTTT	CASSLSGTGATGELFF	.	16	TRBV7-6	TRBJ2-2	TRBD1
TGTGCCAGCAGCCAATCGGATAGCAATCAGCCCCAGCATTTT	CASSQSDSNQPQHF	.	14	TRBV14	TRBJ1-5	.
TGTGCCAGCAGTTCCACCGGGACCCGTGTTTTCTTC	CASSSTGTRVFF	.	12	TRBV12-3/TRBV12-4	TRBJ2-1	.
TGTGCCAGCAGCGTAGGACTAAGGGGGCTTGCGGGGGCCGGAAACATTCAGTACTTC	CASSVGLRGLAGAGNIQYF	.	19	TRBV9	TRBJ2-4	.
TGTGCCAGCAGGTACTCTGGGACTAGTGGTATCAATGAGCAGTTCTTC	CASRYSGTSGINEQFF	.	16	TRBV3-1/TRBV3-2	TRBJ2-1	TRBD2
TGTGCCAGCAGCTCTAGGGCCAAAACAAGGGGAAACACTGAAGCTTTCTTT	CASSSRAKTRGNTEAFF	.	17	TRBV13	TRBJ1-1	.
TGTGCCAGTAAACCAGAACTAAATTCACCCCTCCACTTT	CASKPELNSPLHF	.	13	TRBV19	TRBJ1-6	.
TGTGCCAGCAGTTACGGACTAGCGGGCTCCTACAATGAGCAGTTCTTC	CASSYGLAGSYNEQFF	.	16	TRBV6-5	TRBJ2-1	TRBD2
TGCAGCGTGGGGACCGGGACCTCCGACGAAAAACTGTTTTTT	CSVGTGTSDEKLFF	few	14	TRBV29-1	TRBJ1-4	.
TGTGCCAGCAGCCAATCCAGACCCACTGAAGCTTTCTTT	CASSQSRPTEAFF	.	13	TRBV3-1/TRBV3-2	TRBJ1-1	.
TGTGCCAGCAGTAAAAACCGGTACACACCAGAACTGGAGCAGTACTTC	CASSKNRYTPELEQYF	.	16	TRBV27	TRBJ2-7	.
TGTGCCAGCAGCCCGGCTGGCGGGAGGCCTACAGATACGCAGTATTTT	CASSPAGGRPTDTQYF	.	16	TRBV5-4	TRBJ2-3	TRBD2
TGTGCCAGCAGTTCGGGGGGGACAGGGGTAGAAAAACTGTTTTTT	CASSSGGTGVEKLFF	.	15	TRBV28	TRBJ1-4	TRBD1
TGTGCCAGCTCACCATTCCAGGGGATGGACGAGCAGTACTTC	CASSPFQGMDEQYF	.	14	TRBV18	TRBJ2-7	.
TGCAGCGCGAGCCTGAACACTGAAGCTTTCTTT	CSASLNTEAFF	.	11	TRBV29-1	TRBJ1-1	.
TGTGCCAGCATCCCTTCCGGACCGACCTACGAGCAGTACTTC	CASIPSGPTYEQYF	.	14	TRBV28	TRBJ2-7	.
TGTGCCAGCAGTTTAGACCAGGGTTTCCTCTCTGGAAACACCATATATTTT	CASSLDQGFLSGNTIYF	.	17	TRBV28	TRBJ1-3	.
TGTGCCAGCTCAGACCGGACAGATGGCTACACCTTC	CASSDRTDGYTF	.	12	TRBV18	TRBJ1-2	.
TGTGCCAGCAGCAAAGCGGGGACAGGGTGGATCACTGAAGCTTTCTTT	CASSKAGTGWITEAFF	.	16	TRBV21-1	TRBJ1-1	.
TGTGCCAGCAGCTTACAGGGGGCGCGTGGAAACACCATATATTTT	CASSLQGARGNTIYF	.	15	TRBV5-4	TRBJ1-3	TRBD1
TGCGCCAGCAGCCAAGAGAAGAAGATGGGACAGAGTGAAGCTTTCTTT	CASSQEKKMGQSEAFF	.	16	TRBV4-1	TRBJ1-1	TRBD1
TGTGCCAGCAGCCGAGGACAGTCCCTACACACCTACGAGCAGTACTTC	CASSRGQSLHTYEQYF	.	16	TRBV5-8	TRBJ2-7	.
TGTGCCAGCAGTCAACTCTATTACACAGATACGCAGTATTTT	CASSQLYYTDTQYF	.	14	TRBV2	TRBJ2-3	.
TGCGCCAGCAGCTTGGCAGGGTTAAGCAAGCAGTACTTC	CASSLAGLSKQYF	few	13	TRBV5-1	TRBJ2-7	.
TGTGCCAGCAGCTTAAGATCCCCGGCTGAAAAACTGTTTTTT	CASSLRSPAEKLFF	.	14	TRBV7-6	TRBJ1-4	.
TGTGCCAGCAGCCATAGCGGGATGTCCTACAATGAGCAGTTCTTC	CASSHSGMSYNEQFF	.	15	TRBV4-2	TRBJ2-1	TRBD2
TGTGCCAGCAGTCCTACAGGGTCCTACACCGGGGAGCTGTTTTTT	CASSPTGSYTGELFF	.	15	TRBV27	TRBJ2-2	.
TGTGCCAGCAGTTACCTCCAGGGTGAAGCTTTCTTT	CASSYLQGEAFF	.	12	TRBV6-5	TRBJ1-1	.
TGTGCCAGCAGCCAGGGGAACAGGGACGGGAACACCGGGGAGCTGTTTTTT	CASSQGNRDGNTGELFF	.	17	TRBV9	TRBJ2-2	.
TGTGCCAGCAGTCCACCGCAGATCTCCATGAACACTGAAGCTTTCTTT	CASSPPQISMNTEAFF	.	16	TRBV27	TRBJ1-1	.
TGCGCCAGCAGCCAAGGCCCAGGGGACGCGAACTATGGCTACACCTTC	CASSQGPGDANYGYTF	.	16	TRBV4-1	TRBJ1-2	.
TGTGCCGCAGGGGTGGGGGGGCCCTACGAGCAGTACTTC	CAAGVGGPYEQYF	.	13	TRBV27	TRBJ2-7	.
TGCGCCAGCAGCCAAGATACAGGTGGGGGTTACGAGCAGTACTTC	CASSQDTGGGYEQYF	.	15	TRBV4-3	TRBJ2-7	.
TGCAGCGTTGAAGGTCGGACTAGTTCCTCCTACAATGAGCAGTTCTTC	CSVEGRTSSSYNEQFF	.	16	TRBV29-1	TRBJ2-1	TRBD2
TGTGCCAGCAGCTTGGTAGGGGCTAGCAATCAGCCCCAGCATTTT	CASSLVGASNQPQHF	.	15	TRBV5-5	TRBJ1-5	.
TGCGCCAGCAGCCCCTCGGGGACAGGAAATTCACCCCTCCACTTT	CASSPSGTGNSPLHF	.	15	TRBV5-1	TRBJ1-6	TRBD1
TGTGCCAGCTCACCTACGGTCGATCATGGCTACACCTTC	CASSPTVDHGYTF	.	13	TRBV18	TRBJ1-2	.
TGTGCCAGCAGTCCGATATCTGGGACCGGCTACACCTTC	CASSPISGTGYTF	.	13	TRBV6-5	TRBJ1-2	.
TGTGCCAGCAGTGGACTAGCCGGCACAGATACGCAGTATTTT	CASSGLAGTDTQYF	.	14	TRBV2	TRBJ2-3	TRBD2
TGTGCCAGCAGCCAAGAAACAGGGTATGGCTACACCTTC	CASSQETGYGYTF	.	13	TRBV4-2	TRBJ1-2	.
TGCGCCAGCAGCTTGGAGTCCCAGGGTAACTATGGCTACACCTTC	CASSLESQGNYGYTF	.	15	TRBV5-1	TRBJ1-2	.
TGTGCCAGCAGTTACACTAGCGGGGGGGCAGGTGAGCAGTTCTTC	CASSYTSGGAGEQFF	.	15	TRBV27	TRBJ2-1	TRBD2
TGTGCCAGTGGACAGACCTCGAACACCGGGGAGCTGTTTTTT	CASGQTSNTGELFF	.	14	TRBV19	TRBJ2-2	.
TGTGCCAGTATGGTGGACTCTGGAAACACCATATATTTT	CASMVDSGNTIYF	.	13	TRBV19	TRBJ1-3	.